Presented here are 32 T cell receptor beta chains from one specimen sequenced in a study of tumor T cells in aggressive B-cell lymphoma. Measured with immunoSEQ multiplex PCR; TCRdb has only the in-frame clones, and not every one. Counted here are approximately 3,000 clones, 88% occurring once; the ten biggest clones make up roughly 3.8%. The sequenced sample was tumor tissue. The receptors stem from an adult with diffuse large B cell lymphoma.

DNA for the CDR3: TGTGCCAGCAGCCCTTGGGGGGGACAGGGAGGGAACGAGCAGTACTTC. Translation gives CASSPWGGQGGNEQYF. The chain couples TRBV9 to TRBJ2-7; 9 bases agree with TRBD1. The CDR3 extends over 16 amino acids. The V segment lost 4 bases and the J segment 5 bases; nucleotides outside the gene matches: 13. Per germline, CDR1 SGDLS and CDR2 YYNGEE.

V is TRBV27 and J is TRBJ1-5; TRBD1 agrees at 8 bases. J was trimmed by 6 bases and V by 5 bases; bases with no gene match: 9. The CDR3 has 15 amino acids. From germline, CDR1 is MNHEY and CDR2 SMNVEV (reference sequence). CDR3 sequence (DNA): TGTGCCAGCAGTCCGCGGACAGGGACGGGTCAGCCCCAGCATTTT. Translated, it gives CASSPRTGTGQPQHF.

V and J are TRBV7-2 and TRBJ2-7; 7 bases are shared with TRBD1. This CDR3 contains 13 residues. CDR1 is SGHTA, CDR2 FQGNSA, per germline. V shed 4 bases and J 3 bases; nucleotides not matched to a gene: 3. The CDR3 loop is CASSSSGGYEQYF. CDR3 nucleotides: TGTGCCAGCAGCTCCTCAGGGGGCTACGAGCAGTACTTC.

This CDR3 is CASSVGGGQPQHF. The CDR3 DNA reads TGTGCCAGCAGCGTAGGGGGAGGCCAGCCCCAGCATTTT. The chain employs TRBV9 and TRBJ1-5; D is ambiguous. The CDR3 sequence is 13 residues long. Trimming cost V 0 bases and J 7 bases, with 8 bases left between them. The germline gives CDR1 SGDLS, CDR2 YYNGEE.

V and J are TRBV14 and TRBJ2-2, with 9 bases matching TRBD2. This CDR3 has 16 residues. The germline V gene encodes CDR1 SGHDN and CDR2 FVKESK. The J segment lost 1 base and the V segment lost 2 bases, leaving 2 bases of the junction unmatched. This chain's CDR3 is CASSQISGGNTGELFF. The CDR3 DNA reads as TGTGCCAGCAGCCAAATTAGCGGGGGGAACACCGGGGAGCTGTTTTTT.

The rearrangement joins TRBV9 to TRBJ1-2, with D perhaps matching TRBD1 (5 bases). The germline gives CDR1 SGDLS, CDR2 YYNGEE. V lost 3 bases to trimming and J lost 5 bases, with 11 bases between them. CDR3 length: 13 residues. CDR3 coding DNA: TGTGCCAGCAGCGCCCAGGGTTGGTATGGCTACACCTTC. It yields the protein CASSAQGWYGYTF.

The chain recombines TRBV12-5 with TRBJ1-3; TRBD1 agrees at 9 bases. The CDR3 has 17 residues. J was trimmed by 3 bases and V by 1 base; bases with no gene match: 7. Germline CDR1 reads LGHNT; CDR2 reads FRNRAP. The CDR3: CASGLAGTGRFGNTIYF. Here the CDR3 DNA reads TGTGCTAGTGGTTTGGCCGGGACAGGGAGGTTTGGAAACACCATATATTTT.

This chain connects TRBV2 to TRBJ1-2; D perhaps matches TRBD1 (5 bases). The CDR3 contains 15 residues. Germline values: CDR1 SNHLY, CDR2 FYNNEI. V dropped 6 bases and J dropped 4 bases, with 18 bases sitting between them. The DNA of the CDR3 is TGTGCCAGCAGCGCCGGCACCCCGGGACTCTATGGCTACACCTTC. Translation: CASSAGTPGLYGYTF.

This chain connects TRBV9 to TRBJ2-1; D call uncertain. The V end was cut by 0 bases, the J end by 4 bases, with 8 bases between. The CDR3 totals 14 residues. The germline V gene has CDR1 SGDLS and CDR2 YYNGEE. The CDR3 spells CASSVGAKYNEQFF. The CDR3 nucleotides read TGTGCCAGCAGCGTAGGGGCGAAATACAATGAGCAGTTCTTC.

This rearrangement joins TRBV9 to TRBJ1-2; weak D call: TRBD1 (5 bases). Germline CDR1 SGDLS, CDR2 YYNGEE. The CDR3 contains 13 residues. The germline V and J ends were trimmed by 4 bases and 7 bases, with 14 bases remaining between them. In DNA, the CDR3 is TGTGCCAGCAGCCGCCAACAGGTTGGTGGCTACACCTTC. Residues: CASSRQQVGGYTF. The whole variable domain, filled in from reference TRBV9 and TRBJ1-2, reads DSGVTQTPKHLITATGQRVTLRCSPRSGDLSVYWYQQSLDQGLQFLIQYYNGEERAKGNILERFSAQQFPDLHSELNLSSLELGDSALYFCASSRQQVGGYTFGSGTRLTVV.

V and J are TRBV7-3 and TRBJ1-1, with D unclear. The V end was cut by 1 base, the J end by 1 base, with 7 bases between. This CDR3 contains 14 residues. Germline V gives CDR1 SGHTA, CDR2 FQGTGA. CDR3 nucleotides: TGTGCCAGCAGCTTAAGAGGCAGGAACACTGAAGCTTTCTTT. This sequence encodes CASSLRGRNTEAFF.

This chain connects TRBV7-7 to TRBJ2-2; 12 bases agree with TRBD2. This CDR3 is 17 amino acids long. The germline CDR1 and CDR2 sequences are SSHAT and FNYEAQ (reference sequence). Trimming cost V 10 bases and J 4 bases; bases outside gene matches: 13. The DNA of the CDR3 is TGTGCCACCCCTGAGGCTAGCGGGGGGGGTATCACCGGGGAGCTGTTTTTT. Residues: CATPEASGGGITGELFF.

DNA of the CDR3: TGTGCCAGGCCCGGGACAGGTAACACCGGGGAGCTGTTTTTT. The encoded protein is CARPGTGNTGELFF. The chain combines TRBV21-1 with TRBJ2-2; TRBD1, the D gene given by the table, was not confirmed from the DNA. TRBV21-1 is a pseudogene segment. The CDR3 has 14 amino acids.

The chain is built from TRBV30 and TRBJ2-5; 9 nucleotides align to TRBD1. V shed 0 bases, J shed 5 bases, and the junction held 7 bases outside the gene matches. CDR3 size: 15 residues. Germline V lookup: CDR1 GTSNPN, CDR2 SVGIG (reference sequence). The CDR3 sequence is CAWSVKGTGLETQYF. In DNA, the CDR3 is TGTGCCTGGAGTGTAAAAGGGACAGGGCTGGAGACCCAGTACTTC.

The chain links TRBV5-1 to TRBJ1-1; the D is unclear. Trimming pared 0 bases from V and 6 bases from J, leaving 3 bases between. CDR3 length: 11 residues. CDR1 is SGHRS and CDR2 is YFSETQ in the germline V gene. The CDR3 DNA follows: TGCGCCAGCAGCTTGGGCGCTGAAGCTTTCTTT. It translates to CASSLGAEAFF.

The CDR3 DNA reads TGTGCCAGCAGTGGACGAAGAGGGGGGGCGTATGGCTACACCTTC. Amino acids: CASSGRRGGAYGYTF. The J gene is TRBJ1-2, the V gene TRBV6-1; weak D call: TRBD1 (6 bases). This CDR3 is 15 amino acids long. CDR1 and CDR2 (germline): MNHNS, SASEGT. V lost 4 bases to trimming and J lost 5 bases, with 17 bases between them.

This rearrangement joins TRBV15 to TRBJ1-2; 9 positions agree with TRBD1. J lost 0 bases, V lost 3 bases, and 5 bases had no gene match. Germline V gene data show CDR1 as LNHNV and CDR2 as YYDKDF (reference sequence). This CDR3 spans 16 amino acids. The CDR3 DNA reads TGTGCCACCAGCAGCCCGGGACAGGGAGCTAACTATGGCTACACCTTC. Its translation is CATSSPGQGANYGYTF.

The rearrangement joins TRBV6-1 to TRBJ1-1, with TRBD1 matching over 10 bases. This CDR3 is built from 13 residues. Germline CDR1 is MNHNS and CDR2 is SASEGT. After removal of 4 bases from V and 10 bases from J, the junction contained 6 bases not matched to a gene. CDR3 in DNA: TGTGCCAGCAGTGGACAGGGGGCGGGGATAGCTTTCTTT. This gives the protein CASSGQGAGIAFF.

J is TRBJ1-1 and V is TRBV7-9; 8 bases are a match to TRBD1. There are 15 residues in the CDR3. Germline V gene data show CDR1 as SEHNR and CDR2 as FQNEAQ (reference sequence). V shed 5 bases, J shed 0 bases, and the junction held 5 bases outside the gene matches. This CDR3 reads CASSAWTGMNTEAFF. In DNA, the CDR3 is TGTGCCAGCAGCGCCTGGACAGGGATGAACACTGAAGCTTTCTTT.

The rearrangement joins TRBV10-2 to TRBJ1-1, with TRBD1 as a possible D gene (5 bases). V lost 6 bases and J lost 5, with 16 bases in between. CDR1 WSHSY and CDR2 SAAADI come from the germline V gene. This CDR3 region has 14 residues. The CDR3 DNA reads TGCGCCAGCAGCCGACAGTTATCGAAGACTGAAGCTTTCTTT. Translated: CASSRQLSKTEAFF.

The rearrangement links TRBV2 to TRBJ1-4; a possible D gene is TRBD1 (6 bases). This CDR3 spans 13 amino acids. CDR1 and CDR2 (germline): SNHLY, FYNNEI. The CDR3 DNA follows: TGTGCTCTTGGTGGGGGGGCTGGGGAAAAACTGTTTTTT. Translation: CALGGGAGEKLFF.

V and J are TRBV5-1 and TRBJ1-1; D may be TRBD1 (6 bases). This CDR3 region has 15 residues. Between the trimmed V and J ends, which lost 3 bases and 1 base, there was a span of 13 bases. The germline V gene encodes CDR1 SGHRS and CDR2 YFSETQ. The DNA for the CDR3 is TGCGCCAGCAGCTCGAGGGCAGGGGCGAACACTGAAGCTTTCTTT. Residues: CASSSRAGANTEAFF.

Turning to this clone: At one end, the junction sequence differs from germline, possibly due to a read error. CDR3 bases: TGCAGCGTTGAAGCGATACGGGTAAATGAGCAATTCTTC. Residues: CSVEAIRVNEQFF. The chain joins TRBV29-1 to TRBJ2-1, with D hard to call. The CDR3 spans 13 residues. In germline, CDR1 is SQVTM, CDR2 ANQGSEA.

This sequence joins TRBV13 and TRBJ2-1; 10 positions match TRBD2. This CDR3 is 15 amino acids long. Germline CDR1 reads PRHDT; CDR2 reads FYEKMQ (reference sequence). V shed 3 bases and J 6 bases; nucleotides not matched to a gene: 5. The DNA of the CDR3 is TGTGCCAGCAGCTTCGTTAGCGGGAGGTTCAATGAGCAGTTCTTC. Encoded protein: CASSFVSGRFNEQFF.

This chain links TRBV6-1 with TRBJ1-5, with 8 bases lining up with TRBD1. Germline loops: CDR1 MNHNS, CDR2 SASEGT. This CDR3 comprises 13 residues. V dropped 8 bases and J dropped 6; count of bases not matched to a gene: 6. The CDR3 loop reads CASGQGAFQPQHF. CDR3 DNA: TGTGCCAGCGGGCAGGGGGCTTTTCAGCCCCAGCATTTT.

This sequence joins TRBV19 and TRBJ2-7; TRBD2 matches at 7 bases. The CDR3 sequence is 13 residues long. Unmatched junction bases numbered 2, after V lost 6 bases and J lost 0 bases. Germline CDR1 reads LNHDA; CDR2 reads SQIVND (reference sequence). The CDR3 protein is CASSRDYSYEQYF. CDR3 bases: TGTGCCAGTAGCCGGGACTACTCCTACGAGCAGTACTTC.

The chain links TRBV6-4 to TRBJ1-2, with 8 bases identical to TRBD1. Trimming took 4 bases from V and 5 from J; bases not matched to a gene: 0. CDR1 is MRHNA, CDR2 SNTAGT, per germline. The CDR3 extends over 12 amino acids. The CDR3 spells CASSGTGYGYTF. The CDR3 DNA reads TGTGCCAGCAGTGGGACAGGGTATGGCTACACCTTC.

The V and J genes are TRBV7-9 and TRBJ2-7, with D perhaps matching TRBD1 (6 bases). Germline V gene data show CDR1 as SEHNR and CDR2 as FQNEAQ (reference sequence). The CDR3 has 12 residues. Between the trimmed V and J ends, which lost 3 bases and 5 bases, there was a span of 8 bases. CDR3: CASSFSGDEQYF. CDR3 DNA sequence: TGTGCCAGCAGCTTTTCAGGGGACGAGCAGTACTTC.

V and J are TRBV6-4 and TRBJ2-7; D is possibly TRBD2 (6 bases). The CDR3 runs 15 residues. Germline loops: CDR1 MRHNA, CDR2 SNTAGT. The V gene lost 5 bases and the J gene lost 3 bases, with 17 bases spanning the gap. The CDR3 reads CASSPMTEGLYEQYF. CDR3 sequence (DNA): TGTGCCAGCAGTCCAATGACGGAGGGACTCTACGAGCAGTACTTC.

The CDR3 loop reads CASVRGMGTEAFF. Here the CDR3 DNA reads TGCGCCAGTGTCCGAGGGATGGGCACTGAAGCTTTCTTT. V and J are TRBV10-2 and TRBJ1-1; D remains unclear. Germline assignment: CDR1 WSHSY and CDR2 SAAADI. There are 13 residues in the CDR3. The germline V and J ends were trimmed by 9 bases and 4 bases, with 15 bases remaining between them.

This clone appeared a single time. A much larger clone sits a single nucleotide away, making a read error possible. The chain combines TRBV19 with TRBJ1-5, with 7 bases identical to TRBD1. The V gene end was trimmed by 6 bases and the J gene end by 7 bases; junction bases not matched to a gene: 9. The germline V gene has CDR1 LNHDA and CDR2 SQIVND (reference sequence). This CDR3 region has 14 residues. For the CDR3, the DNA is TGTGCCAGTAGCTTGGACAGGATGGGCCAGCCCCAGCATTTT. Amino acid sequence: CASSLDRMGQPQHF.

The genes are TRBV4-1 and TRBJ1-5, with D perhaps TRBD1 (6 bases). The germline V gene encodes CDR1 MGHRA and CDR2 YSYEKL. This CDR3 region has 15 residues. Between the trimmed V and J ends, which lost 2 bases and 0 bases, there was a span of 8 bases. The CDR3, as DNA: TGCGCCAGCAGCCAATACAGGGATAGCAATCAGCCCCAGCATTTT. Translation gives CASSQYRDSNQPQHF.